Presented here are 21 T cell receptor beta chains from one specimen sequenced in a study of blood T cell repertoires in COVID-19. TCRdb keeps only in-frame clones here, not all; method: immunoSEQ multiplex PCR. The sample has roughly 48,000 clones, roughly 87% seen once. Sequencing was done on a sample of peripheral blood. These receptor sequences come from a woman of 80 years or more with acute or convalescent COVID-19.

In this sample, this clone turned up a few times. J is TRBJ1-6 and V is TRBV5-5; possibly TRBD1 for D (5 bases). Trimming left V 2 bases short and J 5 bases short, with 11 bases between. This CDR3 has 15 residues. Germline V lookup: CDR1 SGHKS, CDR2 YYEKEE (reference sequence). The CDR3 DNA reads as TGTGCCAGCAGCTTTGGGGCAAGTGATAATTCACCCCTCCACTTT. Protein: CASSFGASDNSPLHF.

This sequence joins TRBV28 and TRBJ2-6; weak D call: TRBD2 (5 bases). V gave up 2 bases and J gave up 0 bases, with 11 bases separating them. The germline CDR1 and CDR2 sequences are MDHEN and SYDVKM. The CDR3 length is 17 residues. CDR3 sequence: CASSLLEGSSGANVLTF. DNA for the CDR3: TGTGCCAGCAGTTTACTAGAGGGATCCTCTGGGGCCAACGTCCTGACTTTC.

The V and J genes are TRBV5-1 and TRBJ1-1; D is uncertain. Germline assignment: CDR1 SGHRS and CDR2 YFSETQ. CDR3 length: 15 amino acids. The V end lost 1 base, the J end lost 1 base, and 11 bases lay between the germline ends. In DNA, the CDR3 is TGCGCCAGCAGCTTGTCTGGCTCAAGGAACACTGAAGCTTTCTTT. Translation gives CASSLSGSRNTEAFF.

The sample holds one count of this clone. The J gene is TRBJ2-5, the V gene TRBV19, with 10 bases that match TRBD2. This CDR3 spans 14 amino acids. The germline gives CDR1 LNHDA, CDR2 SQIVND (reference sequence). The trim removed 6 bases at V and 5 bases at J, leaving 6 bases unmatched. CDR3 in DNA: TGTGCCAGTAGAAGAAGCGGGGGGGCGGAGACCCAGTACTTC. Its translation is CASRRSGGAETQYF.

V usage is TRBV11-1 and J usage is TRBJ2-3, with D possibly being TRBD1 (6 bases). Trimming took 5 bases from V and 4 from J, leaving 13 bases between them. The CDR3 has 14 amino acids. Germline assignment: CDR1 SGHAT and CDR2 FQDESV (reference sequence). CDR3 sequence (DNA): TGTGCCAGCAGCCTAGACAGGAAGTCAGATACGCAGTATTTT. Translating gives CASSLDRKSDTQYF.

The rearrangement uses TRBV5-1 and TRBJ2-1; TRBD2 agrees at 8 bases. J gave up 1 base and V 4 bases, and 10 bases lay outside the gene matches. This CDR3 is 17 amino acids long. Germline CDR1 is SGHRS and CDR2 is YFSETQ. The CDR3 DNA is TGCGCCAGCAGCCTGGGGCGGGGGGCCGGTTCCTACAATGAGCAGTTCTTC. This sequence encodes CASSLGRGAGSYNEQFF.

This chain uses TRBV2 with TRBJ2-2, with 7 bases matching TRBD1. Germline trimming cut 1 base from V and 4 bases from J; bases unmatched to any gene: 3. Per the germline V gene, CDR1 is SNHLY and CDR2 is FYNNEI. The CDR3 totals 15 residues. CDR3 sequence: CASSEEGAGTGELFF. In DNA, the CDR3 is TGTGCCAGCAGTGAAGAGGGGGCAGGCACCGGGGAGCTGTTTTTT.

V usage is TRBV6-5 and J usage is TRBJ1-3, with D unresolved. The V and J ends lost 2 bases and 0 bases respectively, with 11 bases between them. Per the germline V gene, CDR1 is MNHEY and CDR2 is SVGAGI. The CDR3 is 16 residues long. CDR3 amino acids: CASSYGSQSSGNTIYF. The CDR3 nucleotides are TGTGCCAGCAGTTACGGGAGCCAGAGCTCTGGAAACACCATATATTTT.

The chain employs TRBV6-5 and TRBJ1-2; a possible D gene is TRBD1 (6 bases). Germline V lookup: CDR1 MNHEY, CDR2 SVGAGI. The CDR3 has 15 residues. The V end was cut by 9 bases, the J end by 8 bases, with 25 bases between. The CDR3, as DNA: TGTGCCAGTTATCCCAACCCTTTAGGACAGAGGGGCTACACCTTC. Protein product: CASYPNPLGQRGYTF.

The genes are TRBV6-5 and TRBJ1-1; TRBD1 is a possible D gene (6 bases). CDR3 length equals 14 residues. Germline lookup yields CDR1 MNHEY and CDR2 SVGAGI. V lost 4 bases and J lost 8, with 17 bases in between. CDR3: CASSWRPTDREAFF. As DNA, the CDR3 is TGTGCCAGCAGTTGGCGCCCGACAGACAGGGAAGCTTTCTTT.

The chain employs TRBV9 and TRBJ1-1, with D unclear. CDR3 size: 13 residues. Germline lookup yields CDR1 SGDLS and CDR2 YYNGEE. Deletions cut 4 bases from V and 0 bases from J, with 7 bases between. This CDR3 reads CASSFTVNTEAFF. As DNA, the CDR3 is TGTGCCAGCAGCTTCACGGTGAACACTGAAGCTTTCTTT.

This chain joins TRBV30 and TRBJ2-2; D remains ambiguous. The germline V gene has CDR1 GTSNPN and CDR2 SVGIG (reference sequence). V gave up 4 bases and J gave up 3 bases, with 6 bases separating them. The CDR3 is made up of 12 amino acids. The CDR3 bases are TGTGCCTGGATGGTAGACACCGGGGAGCTGTTTTTT. Its translation: CAWMVDTGELFF.

This clone was seen once. The chain employs TRBV9 and TRBJ2-5, with TRBD2 identical over 8 bases. J was trimmed by 2 bases and V by 6 bases; bases with no gene match: 12. Looked up from germline, CDR1 is SGDLS and CDR2 is YYNGEE. The CDR3 consists of 16 residues. The CDR3 DNA follows: TGTGCCAGCACCCCCGGGACTAGTCGACCTCAAGAGACCCAGTACTTC. Its protein is CASTPGTSRPQETQYF.

The chain uses TRBV7-2 and TRBJ2-2, with D possibly being TRBD1 (6 bases). V was cut by 6 bases and J by 7 bases, with 18 bases left in between. The CDR3 totals 15 residues. In germline, CDR1 is SGHTA, CDR2 FQGNSA. The CDR3 loop reads CASSSTTGPFGELFF. The DNA for the CDR3 is TGTGCCAGCAGTTCCACAACAGGGCCCTTCGGGGAGCTGTTTTTT.

The V and J genes are TRBV5-4 and TRBJ2-5, with 7 bases lining up with TRBD1. The germline CDR1 and CDR2 sequences are SGHNT and YYREEE (reference sequence). The V and J ends lost 4 bases and 1 base, in that order; junction bases with no gene match: 4. The CDR3 sequence is 14 residues long. The CDR3 coding sequence is TGTGCCAGCAGCCCTCGGACAGGCCAAGAGACCCAGTACTTC. Its protein is CASSPRTGQETQYF.

This chain connects TRBV2 to TRBJ2-7; perhaps TRBD1 as D (5 bases). Trimming removed 5 bases from V and 3 bases from J, with 8 bases in between. Germline CDR1 SNHLY, CDR2 FYNNEI. The CDR3 runs 12 residues. CDR3 protein: CASSQDSYEQYV. The CDR3 coding sequence is TGTGCCAGCAGTCAAGACAGCTACGAGCAGTACGTC.

The chain is built from TRBV11-3 and TRBJ1-1; possibly TRBD1 for D (5 bases). Trimming left V 4 bases short and J 3 bases short, with 9 bases between. The CDR3 is 13 amino acids. CDR1 is SGHNT, CDR2 YENEEA, per germline. The DNA for the CDR3 is TGTGCCAGCAGCTGGGCCAGGGACACTGAAGCTTTCTTT. Its translation: CASSWARDTEAFF.

V usage is TRBV7-9 and J usage is TRBJ2-3; 7 bases map to TRBD2. Trimming took 5 bases from V and 0 from J; bases not matched to a gene: 8. Germline V gives CDR1 SEHNR, CDR2 FQNEAQ (reference sequence). The CDR3 runs to 16 residues. CDR3 in DNA: TGTGCCAGCAGCCCCTCGGGGAGGGCCAGCACAGATACGCAGTATTTT. It specifies CASSPSGRASTDTQYF.

V gene TRBV9 combines with J gene TRBJ2-2; 10 bases agree with TRBD2. Losses at the gene ends were 4 bases for V and 0 bases for J; bases not matched to a gene: 3. Germline V gene data show CDR1 as SGDLS and CDR2 as YYNGEE. The length of the CDR3 is 16 residues. The CDR3 DNA sequence: TGTGCCAGCAGCCGACTAGCGGGCCCGAACACCGGGGAGCTGTTTTTT. It yields the protein CASSRLAGPNTGELFF.

The CDR3 DNA sequence: TGTGCCAGCAGCCTCGACAGGGGATTCAATGAGCAGTTCTTC. Its translation: CASSLDRGFNEQFF. V gene TRBV3-1 (or the pseudogene TRBV3-2) combines with J gene TRBJ2-1, with 8 nucleotides matching TRBD1. The ends lost 4 bases at V and 6 bases at J; junction bases unmatched: 5. This CDR3 has 14 amino acids. The germline CDR1 and CDR2 sequences are LGHDT and YNNKEL (reference sequence).

This sequence joins TRBV19 and TRBJ1-5, with a weak D call TRBD1 (6 bases). Trimming pared 0 bases from V and 4 bases from J, leaving 10 bases between. The germline V gene has CDR1 LNHDA and CDR2 SQIVND (reference sequence). The CDR3 sequence is 15 residues long. The CDR3 protein is CASSIEGHLNQPQHF. CDR3 bases: TGTGCCAGTAGTATAGAGGGACACTTAAATCAGCCCCAGCATTTT.